These 31 T cell receptor beta chains came from one sample sequenced in a study of long-term antiretroviral therapy in people with HIV. Researchers ran immunoSEQ v3.0 at survey level. The repertoire was sequenced with immunoSEQ multiplex PCR; TCRdb's copy has only in-frame clones and lacks some. The repertoire holds over 9,500 clones, with 70% to 80% as singletons. Sequenced material: unsorted PBMCs, taken 1.8 years before starting antiretroviral therapy. The receptors come from a man in his forties or fifties with HIV.

The chain joins TRBV5-6 to TRBJ1-1, with 11 nucleotides matching TRBD1. From germline, CDR1 is SGHDT and CDR2 YYEEEE. With 4 bases clipped from V and 2 bases from J, the junction kept 10 bases outside the gene matches. This CDR3 has 17 amino acids. CDR3 sequence reads: CASSPPGTGGSNTEAFF. In nucleotides, the CDR3 is TGTGCCAGCAGCCCACCCGGGACAGGGGGGAGTAACACTGAAGCTTTCTTT.

In its sample, this clone is medium-sized. This rearrangement joins TRBV5-1 to TRBJ2-1; 10 nucleotides match TRBD1. Germline loops: CDR1 SGHRS, CDR2 YFSETQ. Trimming cost V 0 bases and J 4 bases; bases outside gene matches: 4. The CDR3 spans 16 residues. The DNA for the CDR3 is TGCGCCAGCAGCTTGGCCGGGACAGGGGTGTACAATGAGCAGTTCTTC. It yields the protein CASSLAGTGVYNEQFF.

The chain employs TRBV5-4 and TRBJ2-7; D is perhaps TRBD1 or TRBD2 (5 bases each). Germline V gene sequence: CDR1 SGHNT, CDR2 YYREEE (reference sequence). This CDR3 comprises 13 residues. Between the trimmed V and J ends, which lost 4 bases and 1 base, there was a span of 9 bases. CDR3 DNA sequence: TGTGCCAGCAGCAGGGACCGATCCTACGAGCAGTACTTC. Its translation: CASSRDRSYEQYF.

This chain joins TRBV2 and TRBJ2-3; 9 bases agree with TRBD2. This CDR3 has 14 residues. The ends lost 4 bases at V and 4 bases at J; junction bases unmatched: 3. Germline CDR1 is SNHLY and CDR2 is FYNNEI. CDR3: CASSGSGGADTQYF. In DNA form, the CDR3 reads TGTGCCAGCAGTGGTAGCGGGGGCGCAGATACGCAGTATTTT. Filled out from reference TRBV2 and TRBJ2-3, the complete variable domain reads EPEVTQTPSHQVTQMGQEVILRCVPISNHLYFYWYRQILGQKVEFLVSFYNNEISEKSEIFDDQFSVERPDGSNFTLKIRSTKLEDSAMYFCASSGSGGADTQYFGPGTRLTVL.

This chain uses TRBV5-6 with TRBJ2-1; unclear D gene. The V and J ends lost 0 bases and 0 bases respectively, with 10 bases between them. The germline V gene encodes CDR1 SGHDT and CDR2 YYEEEE. The CDR3 has 16 amino acids. The CDR3 DNA reads as TGTGCCAGCAGCTTGGGGACCACCTACTCCTACAATGAGCAGTTCTTC. It yields the protein CASSLGTTYSYNEQFF.

V gene TRBV7-9 combines with J gene TRBJ2-5; D is perhaps TRBD1 or TRBD2 (6 bases each). TRBJ2-7 matches the DNA end more closely, so the J call is doubtful. CDR3 length: 15 residues. From germline, CDR1 is SEHNR and CDR2 FQNEAQ (reference sequence). Written as DNA, the CDR3 is TGTGCCAGCAGCCAAGGGGGGACCACTTCCTACGAGCAGTACTTC. Amino acid sequence: CASSQGGTTSYEQYF.

The chain links TRBV18 to TRBJ2-4; D unclear. This CDR3 is 15 amino acids long. Trimming shortened V by 0 bases and J by 3 bases, and 9 bases separated the two germline ends. The germline V gene has CDR1 KGHSH and CDR2 LQKENI. The CDR3 nucleotides read TGTGCCAGCTCACCACCGGGCCAGCTCAAAAACATTCAGTACTTC. Its protein is CASSPPGQLKNIQYF.

The V gene is TRBV10-3, the J gene TRBJ1-4; the D gene is possibly TRBD1 (5 bases). The V end was cut by 9 bases, the J end by 8 bases, with 13 bases between. The CDR3 is 12 amino acids. Germline CDR1 and CDR2: ENHRY and SYGVKD. The CDR3 sequence is CAIQDDKEKLFF. CDR3 nucleotide sequence: TGTGCCATACAGGACGATAAAGAAAAACTGTTTTTT.

There are a few counts of this clone. The genes are TRBV18 and TRBJ1-3, with D possibly matching TRBD1 (6 bases). Germline CDR1 is KGHSH and CDR2 is LQKENI. Trimming removed 4 bases from V and 2 bases from J, with 15 bases in between. The CDR3 runs to 16 residues. CDR3 loop: CASSRIPQGTGNTIYF. The CDR3 region has the DNA TGTGCCAGCTCACGCATTCCCCAGGGGACTGGAAACACCATATATTTT.

The chain employs TRBV11-2 and TRBJ1-2; the D gene is possibly TRBD1 (6 bases). Trimming cost V 5 bases and J 5 bases, with 18 bases left between them. CDR3 length equals 15 residues. From germline, CDR1 is SGHAT and CDR2 FQNNGV. This CDR3 is CASSPDAQGVYGYTF. CDR3 nucleotide sequence: TGTGCCAGCAGCCCCGACGCACAGGGAGTATATGGCTACACCTTC.

The J gene is TRBJ2-6, the V gene TRBV4-1, with D unresolved. The ends were cut back, 0 bases at V and 4 bases at J, with 7 bases in the middle. Germline assignment: CDR1 MGHRA and CDR2 YSYEKL. The CDR3 length is 15 residues. DNA for the CDR3: TGCGCCAGCAGCCAAGAACGTCTCGGGGCCAACGTCCTGACTTTC. Amino acid sequence: CASSQERLGANVLTF.

The chain recombines TRBV9 with TRBJ2-3; TRBD2 matches at 15 bases. The CDR3 consists of 17 residues. Germline loops: CDR1 SGDLS, CDR2 YYNGEE. Germline trimming cut 4 bases from V and 1 base from J; bases unmatched to any gene: 4. The CDR3 bases are TGTGCCAGCAGCCCCCGGACTAGCGGGGGGGGCACAGATACGCAGTATTTT. It specifies CASSPRTSGGGTDTQYF.

The chain uses TRBV5-1 and TRBJ1-1; TRBD1 might be the D (5 bases). Germline-derived CDR1 and CDR2 are SGHRS and YFSETQ. The V end was cut by 2 bases, the J end by 3 bases, with 11 bases between. The CDR3 contains 14 residues. The CDR3 loop is CASSFLGGDTEAFF. The CDR3 nucleotides are TGCGCCAGCAGCTTCCTCGGGGGGGACACTGAAGCTTTCTTT. Using reference TRBV5-1 and TRBJ1-1 for the parts outside the CDR3, the full variable domain is KAGVTQTPRYLIKTRGQQVTLSCSPISGHRSVSWYQQTPGQGLQFLFEYFSETQRNKGNFPGRFSGRQFSNSRSEMNVSTLELGDSALYLCASSFLGGDTEAFFGQGTRLTVV.

In its sample, this clone was seen a few times. The chain recombines TRBV6-4 with TRBJ1-2; the D gene is possibly TRBD1 (5 bases). V dropped 7 bases and J dropped 6 bases, with 18 bases sitting between them. CDR3 length: 14 residues. Looked up from germline, CDR1 is MRHNA and CDR2 is SNTAGT. The DNA of the CDR3 is TGTGCCAGCAACCCACAGGTCGGGGCGCATGGCTACACCTTC. This gives the protein CASNPQVGAHGYTF.

The chain joins TRBV5-4 to TRBJ2-5; TRBD2 matches 15 bases. The CDR3 totals 18 residues. V shed 4 bases, J shed 5 bases, and the junction held 12 bases outside the gene matches. Germline loops: CDR1 SGHNT, CDR2 YYREEE (reference sequence). Written as DNA, the CDR3 is TGTGCCAGCAGCCCACGGACTAGCGGGGGGGCACCCTCGGAGACCCAGTACTTC. It translates to CASSPRTSGGAPSETQYF. Combining the CDR3 with reference TRBV5-4 and TRBJ2-5 gives the whole variable domain ETGVTQSPTHLIKTRGQQVTLRCSSQSGHNTVSWYQQALGQGPQFIFQYYREEENGRGNFPPRFSGLQFPNYSSELNVNALELDDSALYLCASSPRTSGGAPSETQYFGPGTRLLVL.

V usage is TRBV7-9 and J usage is TRBJ1-1; D call uncertain. The CDR3 extends over 15 amino acids. Germline CDR1 SEHNR, CDR2 FQNEAQ (reference sequence). Trimming cost V 0 bases and J 3 bases, with 11 bases left between them. CDR3 in amino acids: CASSLAPQLDTEAFF. In DNA form, the CDR3 reads TGTGCCAGCAGCTTAGCGCCACAGTTAGACACTGAAGCTTTCTTT. Full variable domain (outside the CDR3, taken from reference TRBV7-9 and TRBJ1-1): DTGVSQNPRHKITKRGQNVTFRCDPISEHNRLYWYRQTLGQGPEFLTYFQNEAQLEKSRLLSDRFSAERPKGSFSTLEIQRTEQGDSAMYLCASSLAPQLDTEAFFGQGTRLTVV.

The chain is built from TRBV10-2 and TRBJ2-5; TRBD2 matches at 16 bases. The V and J ends lost 2 bases and 3 bases, in that order; junction bases with no gene match: 0. The germline gives CDR1 WSHSY, CDR2 SAAADI. The CDR3 length is 16 residues. Here the CDR3 reads CASSEGTSGGEETQYF. DNA of the CDR3: TGCGCCAGCAGTGAGGGGACTAGCGGGGGGGAAGAGACCCAGTACTTC.

The sample holds a few counts of this clone. The CDR3 here is CASSLLIGSEQYF. The CDR3 nucleotides are TGTGCCAGCAGCTTGCTAATCGGTTCCGAGCAGTACTTC. The V and J genes are TRBV5-6 and TRBJ2-7, with D uncertain. Germline assignment: CDR1 SGHDT and CDR2 YYEEEE. V was trimmed by 1 base and J by 6 bases, leaving 11 bases between them. CDR3 size: 13 residues.

The V gene is TRBV15, the J gene TRBJ1-2; D call uncertain. V gave up 0 bases and J gave up 3 bases, with 14 bases separating them. The V gene's germline CDR1 is LNHNV and CDR2 YYDKDF (reference sequence). The CDR3 has 16 residues. The CDR3, as DNA: TGTGCCACCAGCAGAGATCTGGGCAGCAACCACTATGGCTACACCTTC. This translates into CATSRDLGSNHYGYTF.

The CDR3 sequence: CASSPGGPYNEQFF. The CDR3 DNA follows: TGTGCCAGCAGCCCTGGGGGGCCCTACAATGAGCAGTTCTTC. This chain joins TRBV11-2 and TRBJ2-1; D possibly matches TRBD1 or TRBD2 (6 bases each). Trimming took 5 bases from V and 2 from J, leaving 10 bases between them. The length of the CDR3 is 14 residues. The V gene's germline CDR1 is SGHAT and CDR2 FQNNGV.

The chain carries TRBV6-5 and TRBJ1-5; no definite D call. Deletions cut 6 bases from V and 4 bases from J, with 4 bases between. The CDR3 covers 11 residues. The V gene's germline CDR1 is MNHEY and CDR2 SVGAGI. CDR3 nucleotides: TGTGCCAGCAGGAGAAATCAGCCCCAGCATTTT. Its translation is CASRRNQPQHF.

The chain has TRBV19 and TRBJ2-3; 9 bases map to TRBD1. The V and J ends lost 6 bases and 3 bases, in that order; junction bases with no gene match: 7. CDR3 length equals 15 residues. The V gene's germline CDR1 is LNHDA and CDR2 SQIVND (reference sequence). This chain's CDR3 is CASRSTGGQTDTQYF. The CDR3 coding sequence is TGTGCCAGTAGGTCCACAGGGGGCCAAACAGATACGCAGTATTTT. Complete variable domain (other parts from reference TRBV19 and TRBJ2-3): DGGITQSPKYLFRKEGQNVTLSCEQNLNHDAMYWYRQDPGQGLRLIYYSQIVNDFQKGDIAEGYSVSREKKESFPLTVTSAQKNPTAFYLCASRSTGGQTDTQYFGPGTRLTVL.

This clone is classed as medium-sized (0.01 to 0.1%). V is TRBV4-2 and J is TRBJ2-7; D is unresolved. The CDR3 runs to 14 residues. Trimming left V 0 bases short and J 2 bases short, with 8 bases between. From germline, CDR1 is LGHNA and CDR2 YNFKEQ. The CDR3 region is CASSQDSDAYEQYF. CDR3 nucleotide sequence: TGTGCCAGCAGCCAAGATAGTGACGCCTACGAGCAGTACTTC.

This clone was recorded a few times. The V and J genes are TRBV6-5 and TRBJ2-7; perhaps TRBD2 as D (6 bases). The CDR3 is 14 residues long. Deletions cut 5 bases from V and 4 bases from J, with 15 bases between. Germline V gives CDR1 MNHEY, CDR2 SVGAGI. The chain's CDR3 is CASSRRDSRYEQYF. Here the CDR3 DNA reads TGTGCCAGCAGTCGCCGGGACTCAAGGTACGAGCAGTACTTC.

This chain joins TRBV18 and TRBJ1-6; unclear D gene. In germline, CDR1 is KGHSH, CDR2 LQKENI. The length of the CDR3 is 12 residues. The V end lost 3 bases, the J end lost 7 bases, and 4 bases lay between the germline ends. The CDR3 reads CASSPQNSPLHF. CDR3 nucleotides: TGTGCCAGCTCACCCCAAAATTCACCCCTCCACTTT.

This clone appeared a few times. This chain uses TRBV12-5 with TRBJ2-7, with 9 bases lining up with TRBD1. The V gene end was trimmed by 4 bases and the J gene end by 7 bases; junction bases not matched to a gene: 14. Germline loops: CDR1 LGHNT, CDR2 FRNRAP. The length of the CDR3 is 16 residues. CDR3 amino acids: CASGSNRGRPSGEQYF. The CDR3 DNA sequence: TGTGCTAGTGGTTCGAACAGGGGGCGACCTTCGGGGGAGCAGTACTTC.

The genes are TRBV5-4 and TRBJ2-3, with D possibly matching TRBD2 (7 bases). Trimming removed 4 bases from V and 4 bases from J, with 22 bases in between. This CDR3 region has 17 residues. CDR1 is SGHNT and CDR2 is YYREEE in the germline V gene (reference sequence). CDR3 sequence: CASSPRGVGGSADTQYF. CDR3 bases: TGTGCCAGCAGCCCTAGGGGGGTGGGGGGGTCAGCAGATACGCAGTATTTT.

The J gene is TRBJ2-1, the V gene TRBV7-9, with TRBD2 matching over 10 bases. The CDR3 is 14 amino acids. Germline CDR1 is SEHNR and CDR2 is FQNEAQ (reference sequence). Germline trimming cut 8 bases from V and 9 bases from J; bases unmatched to any gene: 10. This chain's CDR3 is CASSSSGGYGEQFF. Here the CDR3 DNA reads TGTGCCAGCTCCTCTAGCGGGGGTTACGGTGAGCAGTTCTTC.

The V gene is TRBV5-6, the J gene TRBJ1-2; D is unresolved. V lost 0 bases to trimming and J lost 5 bases, with 11 bases between them. The CDR3 consists of 14 residues. Per the germline V gene, CDR1 is SGHDT and CDR2 is YYEEEE. The CDR3 is CASSLDQQRYGYTF. CDR3 DNA sequence: TGTGCCAGCAGCTTGGATCAGCAGAGGTATGGCTACACCTTC.

The chain carries TRBV6-6 and TRBJ1-2; D call uncertain. The CDR3 extends over 13 amino acids. Germline CDR1 MNHNY, CDR2 SVGAGI (reference sequence). V was trimmed by 6 bases and J by 4 bases, leaving 12 bases between them. The CDR3 reads CASSQLTGYGYTF. The CDR3 bases are TGTGCCAGCAGCCAGCTCACGGGCTATGGCTACACCTTC.

The V and J genes are TRBV6-1 and TRBJ1-4; D gene ambiguous. The germline V and J ends were trimmed by 8 bases and 0 bases, with 13 bases remaining between them. This CDR3 has 15 amino acids. CDR1 and CDR2 from the germline V gene are MNHNS and SASEGT. The CDR3 bases are TGTGCCAGCCATCAAGGGCCCGCAACTAATGAAAAACTGTTTTTT. Residues: CASHQGPATNEKLFF.